One and the same sample provided the 18 T cell receptor beta chains below, sequenced in a study of blood T cell repertoires in COVID-19. TCRdb keeps only in-frame clones here, not all; method: immunoSEQ multiplex PCR. The table lists 300,000 or so clones, approximately 83% of them singletons, with approximately 4.6% in the top ten. The source material was PBMCs or T cells enriched from blood (not recorded which). Every receptor here comes from a woman aged 40-49 years with acute COVID-19.

J is TRBJ2-3 and V is TRBV11-1; possibly TRBD2 for D (5 bases). Trimming left V 6 bases short and J 2 bases short, with 15 bases between. Per the germline V gene, CDR1 is SGHAT and CDR2 is FQDESV (reference sequence). The CDR3 consists of 15 residues. As DNA, the CDR3 is TGTGCCAGCAGTCACCGGGATCCCACCACAGATACGCAGTATTTT. Translated, it gives CASSHRDPTTDTQYF. The variable domain in full, with the rest retrieved from reference TRBV11-1 and TRBJ2-3, is EAEVAQSPRYKITEKSQAVAFWCDPISGHATLYWYRQILGQGPELLVQFQDESVVDDSQLPKDRFSAERLKGVDSTLKIQPAELGDSAMYLCASSHRDPTTDTQYFGPGTRLTVL.

The table lists this clone with a count of one. The chain is built from TRBV2 and TRBJ1-3; D unresolved. The germline CDR1 and CDR2 sequences are SNHLY and FYNNEI. Trimming stripped 8 bases from V and 0 bases from J, with 14 bases between. The CDR3 totals 15 residues. CDR3 coding DNA: TGTGCCAGCCGAGGTGGCTACCCCTCTGGAAACACCATATATTTT. Its translation: CASRGGYPSGNTIYF.

This clone has a single count. The genes are TRBV28 and TRBJ1-2, with D perhaps TRBD1 (5 bases). The V end lost 4 bases, the J end lost 2 bases, and 14 bases lay between the germline ends. The V gene's germline CDR1 is MDHEN and CDR2 SYDVKM. The CDR3 length is 15 residues. The CDR3: CASSSMGGRNYGYTF. CDR3 coding DNA: TGTGCCAGCAGTTCCATGGGGGGGAGAAACTATGGCTACACCTTC.

This rearrangement joins TRBV27 to TRBJ2-3; 7 bases agree with TRBD1. Germline V gene sequence: CDR1 MNHEY, CDR2 SMNVEV (reference sequence). V shed 6 bases, J shed 4 bases, and the junction held 7 bases outside the gene matches. The CDR3 consists of 14 residues. DNA of the CDR3: TGTGCCAGCAGACGACAGGGCAGCCCAGATACGCAGTATTTT. Amino acid sequence: CASRRQGSPDTQYF.

The V call is TRBV9, the J call TRBJ1-2, with a tentative D call TRBD1 (5 bases). Trimming cost V 6 bases and J 5 bases, with 14 bases left between them. The CDR3 spans 13 residues. Germline V gene lookup returns CDR1 SGDLS and CDR2 YYNGEE. The CDR3 spells CASTNTGGYGYTF. The DNA for the CDR3 is TGTGCCAGCACCAATACGGGGGGGTATGGCTACACCTTC.

The genes are TRBV7-2 and TRBJ1-1, with D possibly matching TRBD1 (5 bases). V lost 5 bases and J 0 bases, leaving 7 bases between the germline ends. The germline gives CDR1 SGHTA, CDR2 FQGNSA. This CDR3 has 13 amino acids. CDR3: CASSQDMNTEAFF. The CDR3 bases are TGTGCCAGCAGCCAGGACATGAACACTGAAGCTTTCTTT.

The V gene is TRBV28, the J gene TRBJ1-5; TRBD1 is a possible D gene (5 bases). V lost 6 bases to trimming and J lost 11 bases, with 32 bases between them. Germline V gene data show CDR1 as MDHEN and CDR2 as SYDVKM. This CDR3 has 18 amino acids. Here the CDR3 reads CASRTIRRGDPAGLAQHF. The CDR3 nucleotides read TGTGCCAGCAGGACCATCCGACGGGGCGATCCGGCGGGGTTGGCCCAGCATTTT.

This chain joins TRBV6-2 or TRBV6-3 and TRBJ2-7; D unclear. The CDR3 spans 14 residues. Deletions cut 2 bases from V and 0 bases from J, with 8 bases between. Germline V gene lookup returns CDR1 MNHEY and CDR2 SVGEGT. The CDR3 region is CASSYQISSYEQYF. In DNA form, the CDR3 reads TGTGCCAGCAGTTACCAGATAAGCTCCTACGAGCAGTACTTC.

The table lists this clone with many counts. This chain uses TRBV4-1 with TRBJ2-5; 9 bases agree with TRBD1. The germline V gene has CDR1 MGHRA and CDR2 YSYEKL. CDR3 length: 13 amino acids. With V trimmed by 4 bases and J by 5 bases, 2 bases remained unmatched. The DNA of the CDR3 is TGCGCCAGCAGCCGGACAGGGGACGAGACCCAGTACTTC. This codes for CASSRTGDETQYF.

The chain links TRBV28 to TRBJ1-2, with 9 bases aligning to TRBD1. This CDR3 is 14 amino acids long. Germline values: CDR1 MDHEN, CDR2 SYDVKM. V gave up 5 bases and J gave up 5 bases; unmatched junction bases: 6. The CDR3 spells CASSTGGATYGYTF. CDR3 bases: TGTGCCAGCAGTACAGGGGGCGCGACTTATGGCTACACCTTC.

This clone was recorded once. The chain uses TRBV9 and TRBJ1-2; no clear D gene. The CDR3 has 15 amino acids. The V end lost 1 base, the J end lost 0 bases, and 10 bases lay between the germline ends. CDR1 SGDLS and CDR2 YYNGEE come from the germline V gene. Written as DNA, the CDR3 is TGTGCCAGCAGCGTATTCACAGCACCTAACTATGGCTACACCTTC. Encoded protein: CASSVFTAPNYGYTF.

This chain joins TRBV15 and TRBJ1-5; TRBD1 might be the D (6 bases). The CDR3 extends over 16 amino acids. Germline CDR1 is LNHNV and CDR2 is YYDKDF (reference sequence). V was trimmed by 5 bases and J by 6 bases, leaving 20 bases between them. The CDR3 loop reads CATSRVGIGGRQPQHF. DNA of the CDR3: TGTGCCACCAGCCGCGTCGGGATAGGGGGACGTCAGCCCCAGCATTTT.

This chain connects TRBV18 to TRBJ1-5; TRBD1 agrees at 8 bases. Germline CDR1 reads KGHSH; CDR2 reads LQKENI. The CDR3 totals 14 residues. The V gene end was trimmed by 9 bases and the J gene end by 0 bases; junction bases not matched to a gene: 4. The CDR3 reads CASTTGDSNQPQHF. CDR3 DNA: TGTGCCAGTACGACAGGGGATAGCAATCAGCCCCAGCATTTT.

The chain is built from TRBV5-6 and TRBJ1-1, with 11 bases matching TRBD1. The CDR3 consists of 13 residues. Trimming took 4 bases from V and 4 from J; bases not matched to a gene: 0. Germline V CDR1 and CDR2: SGHDT, YYEEEE. The CDR3 sequence is CASSGTGGTEAFF. The CDR3 bases are TGTGCCAGCAGCGGGACAGGGGGCACTGAAGCTTTCTTT.

V is TRBV19 and J is TRBJ2-2, with 12 bases matching TRBD2. CDR1 is LNHDA and CDR2 is SQIVND in the germline V gene (reference sequence). J was trimmed by 5 bases and V by 10 bases; bases with no gene match: 8. The CDR3 extends over 15 amino acids. CDR3 in amino acids: CATTSGRRFTGELFF. CDR3 coding DNA: TGTGCCACGACTAGCGGGAGACGTTTTACCGGGGAGCTGTTTTTT. The variable domain in full, with the rest retrieved from reference TRBV19 and TRBJ2-2, is DGGITQSPKYLFRKEGQNVTLSCEQNLNHDAMYWYRQDPGQGLRLIYYSQIVNDFQKGDIAEGYSVSREKKESFPLTVTSAQKNPTAFYLCATTSGRRFTGELFFGEGSRLTVL.

This chain's CDR3 is CASSPHRGPYEQYF. CDR3 nucleotide sequence: TGTGCCAGCAGCCCCCACAGGGGCCCCTACGAGCAGTACTTC. V and J are TRBV7-2 and TRBJ2-7; the match to TRBD1 covers 7 bases. Germline trimming cut 5 bases from V and 2 bases from J; bases unmatched to any gene: 6. CDR3 length: 14 amino acids. Per the germline V gene, CDR1 is SGHTA and CDR2 is FQGNSA.

The sample holds a few counts of this clone. The chain employs TRBV5-5 and TRBJ2-7, with TRBD1 as a possible D gene (6 bases). The V end lost 1 base, the J end lost 3 bases, and 20 bases lay between the germline ends. The CDR3 is 17 residues long. CDR1 SGHKS and CDR2 YYEKEE come from the germline V gene (reference sequence). CDR3 bases: TGTGCCAGCAGCTTGAAACAGGGAGCCTCGCCGATCTACGAGCAGTACTTC. It yields the protein CASSLKQGASPIYEQYF.

The CDR3 DNA reads as TGTGCCAGTAGTATACAGGGGATTGATGAGACCCAGTACTTC. Protein product: CASSIQGIDETQYF. The chain couples TRBV19 to TRBJ2-5, with D tentatively TRBD1 (6 bases). The germline V gene encodes CDR1 LNHDA and CDR2 SQIVND (reference sequence). Trimming took off 2 bases at V and 5 bases at J, with 12 bases between the two ends. The CDR3 extends over 14 amino acids.